This TCR beta chain came from a study of T cells in Graves' hyperthyroidism and ophthalmopathy (dated by TCRdb to between 2018 and 2021). For context, the study as a whole: Peripheral blood was collected at initial diagnosis, before any treatment. TCR V-J signatures able to tell the groups apart were searched for in a discovery cohort of around 95 patients, of whom over 40 had Graves' ophthalmopathy and about 60 had stable Graves' hyperthyroidism. Prospective prediction of ophthalmopathy was tested in an independent validation cohort of fewer than 20 hyperthyroidism patients and roughly 16 patients who later progressed to ophthalmopathy. The 75 to 100 discovery patients were randomly split 7:3 into training and test sets. Thyroid tissue and blood T-cell repertoires from six Graves' hyperthyroidism patients were also compared in the study. Once sampling was done, hyperthyroidism patients were given methimazole at a starting dose of 30 mg daily, whereas ophthalmopathy patients were given high-dose intravenous methylprednisolone. The paper describes TCR Vbeta CDR3 sequencing of 140 or so peripheral blood samples, made up of some 42 ophthalmopathy patients, 70 to 75 hyperthyroidism patients and roughly 17 progressor patients.

As concerns this clonotype: No antigen is known for it. Per-base qualities were not stored, and no clone one base away is much larger.

Per the germline V gene, SGHVS is the CDR1 and FNYEAQ is the CDR2. V is cut by 5 bases and J by 5 bases, and the space between the germline ends is 19 bases. The CDR3 contains 16 residues, cysteine and phenylalanine counted. CDR3 DNA is the only sequence kept; it has 48 bases, read in frame from the first base. The hyperthyroidism patients were between 18 and 65 years old and newly diagnosed, with a disease duration of less than 2 months. Patients with uncontrolled infections, other autoimmune diseases, pregnancy or lactation were excluded. Diagnoses relied on clinical symptoms, serum thyroxine and TRAb, thyroid ultrasound and orbital computed tomography. For progressor patients, blood was drawn at the first diagnosis of hyperthyroidism, before any ophthalmopathy symptoms had appeared. PBMCs were isolated from approximately 10 ml of fresh peripheral blood by Ficoll-Paque density gradient centrifugation. Patients classed as progressors first received a Graves' hyperthyroidism diagnosis and then went on to develop ophthalmopathy during follow-up. Trizol reagent was used to extract total RNA, and RNA quality was then checked on an Agilent 2100 Bioanalyzer.

The TCR beta CDR3 regions were amplified from RNA transcripts. The first round of RT-PCR for the TCR CDR3 was performed with the HTBI primer set and the Qiagen OneStep RT-PCR kit. Libraries were constructed in a second round of multiplex PCR, after which size selection and purification were performed. The libraries were sequenced on an Illumina HiSeq2000 using paired-end 100 bp reads. Turning to the authors' computational methods: Raw data were processed with SOAPnuke, discarding reads with adapters, uncalled bases, mean Phred below 15, or no exact constant-primer or identifier match. COPE v1.2.5 was used to merge high-quality paired reads, and clonotypes were defined as unique nucleotide sequences. MiTCR v1.1 was used to align the clonotypes against IMGT TRBV, TRBD and TRBJ reference segments. The analysis included only V-J combinations with a frequency above 0.0001, which together covered more than 98% of the repertoires. A TCS score was defined as the ratio of F50 (clonal expansion) to E x V (chaos), with BLOSUM62-based TCRdist applied between CDR3 peptides within each V-J. Welch's t-statistics and random forest reduced 500 to 550 V-J features to 13, which were used in a naive Bayes classifier (R e1071). TCRdb trimmed public reads at Q25 via fastp, called clones via MiXCR and kept in-frame beta chains. CDR3 protein sequences are deduplicated, and each keeps its most common genes and DNA. The V and J calls here are based on TCRdb, not the publication. The sample contains approximately 360,000 distinct CDR3 sequences, 15% to 18% of them found a single time. 28% of the sample goes to the ten largest clones.

What the study reported, not specific to this receptor: Most expanded thyroid clonotypes (frequency above 0.001) were also found in blood, which suggests that blood repertoires may mirror thyroid immune responses. A model built on a 13 V-J signature distinguished ophthalmopathy from stable hyperthyroidism, reaching roughly 88% sensitivity and about 81% specificity in cross-validation and 80%/75% in testing. No statistical method was used to fix the sample size in advance, and group allocation was not hidden from the investigators. In validation, the model predicted progression to ophthalmopathy a median of roughly 6.2 months before onset, with over 60% sensitivity and almost 75% specificity.

The clonotype was recovered from a woman between 18 and 29 years old with Graves' hyperthyroidism that later progressed to Graves' ophthalmopathy. The V and J segments used are TRBV7-6 and TRBJ1-5; the D region possibly corresponds to TRBD1 (6 bases align). The sample consisted of blood. This receptor has the CDR3 CASSPKGGGFDQPQHF. The base sequence is TGTGCCAGCAGCCCGAAAGGGGGAGGTTTCGATCAGCCCCAGCATTTT.